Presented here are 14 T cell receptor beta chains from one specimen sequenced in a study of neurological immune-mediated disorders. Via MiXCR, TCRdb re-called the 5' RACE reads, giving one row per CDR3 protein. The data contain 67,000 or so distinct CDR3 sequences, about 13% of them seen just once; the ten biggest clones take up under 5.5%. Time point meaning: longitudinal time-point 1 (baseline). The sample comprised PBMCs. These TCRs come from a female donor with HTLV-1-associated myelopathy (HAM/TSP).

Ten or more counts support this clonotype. The CDR3 DNA sequence: TGCGCCAGCAGCTTGGATTCCCCAGGGTTAGGCTACACCTTC. Translated: CASSLDSPGLGYTF. The J gene is TRBJ1-2, the V gene TRBV5-1, with D possibly being TRBD1 (5 bases). The CDR3 has 14 residues. V was clipped by 0 bases and J by 8 bases, with 14 bases between them. Per the germline V gene, CDR1 is SGHRS and CDR2 is YFSETQ.

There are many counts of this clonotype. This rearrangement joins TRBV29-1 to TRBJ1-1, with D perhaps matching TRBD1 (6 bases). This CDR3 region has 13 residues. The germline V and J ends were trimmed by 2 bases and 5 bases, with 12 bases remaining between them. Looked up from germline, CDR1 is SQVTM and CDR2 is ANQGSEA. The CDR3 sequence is CSVELGAWTEAFF. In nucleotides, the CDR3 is TGCAGCGTTGAATTGGGGGCTTGGACTGAAGCTTTCTTT.

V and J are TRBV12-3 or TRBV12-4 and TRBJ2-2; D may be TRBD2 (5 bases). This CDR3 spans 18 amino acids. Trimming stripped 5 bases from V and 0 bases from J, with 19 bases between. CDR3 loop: CASSRKTTGITNTGELFF. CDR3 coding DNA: TGTGCCAGCAGTCGGAAAACAACGGGAATTACGAACACCGGGGAGCTGTTTTTT.

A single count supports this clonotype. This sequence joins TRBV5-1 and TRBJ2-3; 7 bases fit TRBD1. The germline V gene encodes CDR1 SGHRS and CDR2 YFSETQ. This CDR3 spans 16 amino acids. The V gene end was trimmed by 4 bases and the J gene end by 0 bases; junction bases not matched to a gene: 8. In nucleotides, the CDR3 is TGCGCCAGCAGCCGGGACAGCCAAACTAGCACAGATACGCAGTATTTT. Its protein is CASSRDSQTSTDTQYF.

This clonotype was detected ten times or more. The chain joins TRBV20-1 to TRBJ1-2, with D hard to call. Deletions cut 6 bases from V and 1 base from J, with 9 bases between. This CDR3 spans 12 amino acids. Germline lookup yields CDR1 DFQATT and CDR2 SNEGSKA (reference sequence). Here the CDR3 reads CSAAGLNYGYTF. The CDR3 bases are TGCAGTGCAGCCGGGCTTAACTATGGCTACACCTTC.

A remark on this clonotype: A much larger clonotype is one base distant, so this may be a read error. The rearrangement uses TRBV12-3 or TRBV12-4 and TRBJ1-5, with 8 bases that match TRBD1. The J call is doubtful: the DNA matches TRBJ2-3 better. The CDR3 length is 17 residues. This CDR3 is CASSFGRGPWSNQPQYF. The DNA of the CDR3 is TGTGCCAGCAGTTTTGGCAGGGGGCCTTGGAGCAATCAGCCCCAGTATTTT.

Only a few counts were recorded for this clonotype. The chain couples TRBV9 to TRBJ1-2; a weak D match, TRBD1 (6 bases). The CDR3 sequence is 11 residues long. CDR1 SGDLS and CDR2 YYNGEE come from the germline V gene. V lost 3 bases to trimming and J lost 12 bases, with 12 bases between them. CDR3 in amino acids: CASSARGFHTF. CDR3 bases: TGTGCCAGCAGCGCCAGGGGTTTCCACACCTTC.

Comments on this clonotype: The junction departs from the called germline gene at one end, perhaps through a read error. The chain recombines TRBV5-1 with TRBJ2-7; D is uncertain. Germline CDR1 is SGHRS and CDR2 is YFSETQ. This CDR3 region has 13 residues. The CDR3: CASTGSQTYKQYF. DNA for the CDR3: TGTGCCAGCACCGGCAGCCAGACCTACAAGCAGTACTTC.

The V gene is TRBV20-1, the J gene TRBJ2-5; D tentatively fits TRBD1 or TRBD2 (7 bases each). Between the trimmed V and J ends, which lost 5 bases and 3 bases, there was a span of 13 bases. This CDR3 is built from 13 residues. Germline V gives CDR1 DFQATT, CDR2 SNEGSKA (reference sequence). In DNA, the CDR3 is TGCAGTGCTCCCCAGGGGGGGAAAGAGACCCAGTACTTC. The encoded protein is CSAPQGGKETQYF.

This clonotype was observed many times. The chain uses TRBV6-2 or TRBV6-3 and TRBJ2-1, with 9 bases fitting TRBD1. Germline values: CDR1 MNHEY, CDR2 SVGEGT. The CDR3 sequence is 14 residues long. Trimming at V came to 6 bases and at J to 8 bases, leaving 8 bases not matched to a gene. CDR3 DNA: TGTGCCAGCAGGGACGGGACAGGGCGGGATGAGCAGTTCTTC. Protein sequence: CASRDGTGRDEQFF.

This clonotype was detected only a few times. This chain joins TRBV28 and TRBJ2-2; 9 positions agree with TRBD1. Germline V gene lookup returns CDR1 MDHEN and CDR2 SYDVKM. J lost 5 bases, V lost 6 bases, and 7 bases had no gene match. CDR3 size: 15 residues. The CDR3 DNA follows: TGTGCCAGCAGGAGGACAGGGGTTAGGACCGGGGAGCTGTTTTTT. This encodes CASRRTGVRTGELFF. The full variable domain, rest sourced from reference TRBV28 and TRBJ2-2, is DVKVTQSSRYLVKRTGEKVFLECVQDMDHENMFWYRQDPGLGLRLIYFSYDVKMKEKGDIPEGYSVSREKKERFSLILESASTNQTSMYLCASRRTGVRTGELFFGEGSRLTVL.

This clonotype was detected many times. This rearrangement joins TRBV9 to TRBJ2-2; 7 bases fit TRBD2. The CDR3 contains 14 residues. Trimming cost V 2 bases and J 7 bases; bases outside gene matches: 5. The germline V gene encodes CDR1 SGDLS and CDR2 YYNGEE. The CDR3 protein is CASSVSGEYGELFF. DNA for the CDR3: TGTGCCAGCAGCGTGAGCGGGGAATACGGGGAGCTGTTTTTT.

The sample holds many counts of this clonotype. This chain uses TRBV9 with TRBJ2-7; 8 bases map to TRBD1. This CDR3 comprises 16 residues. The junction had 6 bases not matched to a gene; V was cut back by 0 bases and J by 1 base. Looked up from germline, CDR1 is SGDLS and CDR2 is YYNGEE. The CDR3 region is CASSVGQGAMSYEQYF. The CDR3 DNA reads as TGTGCCAGCAGCGTAGGGCAGGGGGCTATGTCCTACGAGCAGTACTTC.

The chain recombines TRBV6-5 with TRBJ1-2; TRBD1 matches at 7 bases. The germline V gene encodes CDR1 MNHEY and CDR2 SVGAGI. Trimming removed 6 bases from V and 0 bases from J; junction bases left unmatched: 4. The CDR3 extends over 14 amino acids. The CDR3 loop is CASRGQAPNYGYTF. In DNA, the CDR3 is TGTGCCAGCAGAGGACAGGCTCCTAACTATGGCTACACCTTC.